The clone carrying this T cell receptor (beta chain) was seen many times. These data are taken from a study of human T cells and chemical hapten exposure. Time point noted: patch test 3, about 24 weeks after DPC sensitization. Specified treatment: therapeutic diphenylcyclopropenone sensitization with weekly scalp DPC. TCRdb ran MiXCR on the RACE reads and lists one entry per CDR3 protein. This sample carries more than 80,000 distinct CDR3 sequences, 9.5% to 14% of them seen once, and the ten largest clones take more than 3%. This TCR came from a woman in her forties or fifties with alopecia areata. Some clones in this sample may be carry-over from other donors' samples. Sequences were derived from whole blood, sampled in connection with sensitization to the hapten diphenylcyclopropenone (DPC).

This CDR3 is CASSFGNQPQHF. The CDR3 DNA is TGTGCCAGCAGTTTTGGAAATCAGCCCCAGCATTTT. The chain joins TRBV27 to TRBJ1-5; no clear D gene. The CDR3 has 12 residues. Germline loops: CDR1 MNHEY, CDR2 SMNVEV (reference sequence). Trimming shortened V by 3 bases and J by 4 bases, and 4 bases separated the two germline ends.